Each of the 29 T cell receptor beta chains below was sequenced from the same sample in a study of response to subunit inactivated influenza vaccine. TCRdb re-derived calls from the RT-PCR reads in MiXCR, one entry per CDR3 protein. The sample yields about 520,000 distinct CDR3 sequences, 6.5% to 8% seen once. The sample was PBMCs from blood, taken around 2 years after vaccination. Receptor source: a man between 50 and 75 years old who received an inactivated influenza vaccine.

Only a few counts were recorded for this clonotype. The chain has TRBV5-4 and TRBJ1-1; no clear D gene. The CDR3 runs 14 residues. V was shortened by 0 bases and J by 4 bases, with 10 bases between the two germline ends. The germline V gene has CDR1 SGHNT and CDR2 YYREEE (reference sequence). CDR3 nucleotides: TGTGCCAGCAGCTTGGCCGTCCCCGGCACTGAAGCTTTCTTT. Residues: CASSLAVPGTEAFF. The full variable domain, its missing parts supplied by reference TRBV5-4 and TRBJ1-1, is ETGVTQSPTHLIKTRGQQVTLRCSSQSGHNTVSWYQQALGQGPQFIFQYYREEENGRGNFPPRFSGLQFPNYSSELNVNALELDDSALYLCASSLAVPGTEAFFGQGTRLTVV.

This clonotype appeared a few times. The chain uses TRBV29-1 and TRBJ1-5; D is ambiguous. This CDR3 spans 13 amino acids. The V gene lost 6 bases and the J gene lost 4 bases, with 13 bases spanning the gap. Per germline, CDR1 SQVTM and CDR2 ANQGSEA. The CDR3: CSVRGSGNQPQHF. CDR3 bases: TGCAGCGTCCGCGGGTCGGGGAATCAGCCCCAGCATTTT.

The genes are TRBV28 and TRBJ1-1; TRBD1 might be the D (5 bases). The CDR3 length is 17 residues. V was pared by 0 bases and J by 5 bases, with 19 bases between. Germline V gives CDR1 MDHEN, CDR2 SYDVKM. The CDR3 sequence is CASSLWFQGSSLTEAFF. The CDR3 DNA reads as TGTGCCAGCAGTTTATGGTTTCAGGGCAGTTCTTTGACTGAAGCTTTCTTT.

This clonotype occurred a few times. The chain uses TRBV3-1 and TRBJ2-7; 8 bases map to TRBD1. The CDR3 length is 14 residues. J gave up 2 bases and V 4 bases, and 4 bases lay outside the gene matches. CDR1 is LGHDT and CDR2 is YNNKEL in the germline V gene (reference sequence). The CDR3 loop is CASSRGTGAYEQYF. CDR3 nucleotide sequence: TGTGCCAGCAGCCGGGGGACAGGAGCCTACGAGCAGTACTTC.

This clonotype was counted between two and nine times. V and J are TRBV6-5 and TRBJ2-7; TRBD2 aligns across 8 bases. The CDR3 spans 16 residues. The junction had 8 bases not matched to a gene; V was cut back by 0 bases and J by 4 bases. CDR1 is MNHEY, CDR2 SVGAGI, per germline. CDR3 nucleotides: TGTGCCAGCAGTTACTCGGTCGGGAGGGCCGGATACGAGCAGTACTTC. Residues: CASSYSVGRAGYEQYF.

This chain connects TRBV5-6 to TRBJ2-7; TRBD1 matches 9 bases. After removal of 6 bases from V and 4 bases from J, the junction contained 14 bases not matched to a gene. CDR1 SGHDT and CDR2 YYEEEE come from the germline V gene. The CDR3 has 16 residues. In DNA form, the CDR3 reads TGTGCCAGCACCGAGGGGAGTCTTGGACAGGGGTACGAGCAGTACTTC. Residues: CASTEGSLGQGYEQYF. Full variable domain (outside the CDR3, taken from reference TRBV5-6 and TRBJ2-7): DAGVTQSPTHLIKTRGQQVTLRCSPKSGHDTVSWYQQALGQGPQFIFQYYEEEERQRGNFPDRFSGHQFPNYSSELNVNALLLGDSALYLCASTEGSLGQGYEQYFGPGTRLTVT.

J is TRBJ2-5 and V is TRBV5-1; 9 bases line up with TRBD1. The CDR3 is 16 amino acids. Germline V gene lookup returns CDR1 SGHRS and CDR2 YFSETQ. V lost 0 bases to trimming and J lost 4 bases; unmatched junction nucleotides: 7. The CDR3 nucleotides read TGCGCCAGCAGCTTGGAGGGACAGGGTACGCGAGAGACCCAGTACTTC. Protein: CASSLEGQGTRETQYF. Based on the CDR3 plus reference TRBV5-1 and TRBJ2-5, the full variable domain is KAGVTQTPRYLIKTRGQQVTLSCSPISGHRSVSWYQQTPGQGLQFLFEYFSETQRNKGNFPGRFSGRQFSNSRSEMNVSTLELGDSALYLCASSLEGQGTRETQYFGPGTRLLVL.

This clonotype was observed at least ten times. The V and J genes are TRBV4-1 and TRBJ2-2, with a weak D call TRBD2 (5 bases). This CDR3 spans 14 amino acids. CDR1 and CDR2 (germline): MGHRA, YSYEKL. The germline V and J ends were trimmed by 0 bases and 6 bases, with 8 bases remaining between them. CDR3 coding DNA: TGCGCCAGCAGCCAAGACCCGGGGTCCGGGGAGCTGTTTTTT. This translates into CASSQDPGSGELFF.

This clonotype was observed a few times. This chain uses TRBV2 with TRBJ1-6; no firm D call. The germline V and J ends were trimmed by 4 bases and 12 bases, with 13 bases remaining between them. CDR3 length: 13 amino acids. Germline lookup yields CDR1 SNHLY and CDR2 FYNNEI. The CDR3 bases are TGTGCCAGCAGTGCCCGAGGTGTCGGACCCCTCCACTTT. It codes for CASSARGVGPLHF.

This clonotype was recorded many times. The gene calls are TRBV20-1 and TRBJ2-1; TRBD2 matches at 13 bases. V trimming: 7 bases; J trimming: 3 bases; junction bases outside the gene matches: 3. CDR1 is DFQATT and CDR2 is SNEGSKA in the germline V gene (reference sequence). CDR3 length: 14 residues. The CDR3: CSGGLAGVYNEQFF. The CDR3 DNA follows: TGCAGTGGAGGACTAGCGGGAGTCTACAATGAGCAGTTCTTC.

This chain links TRBV7-2 with TRBJ2-3, with a weak D call TRBD1 (5 bases). This CDR3 spans 17 amino acids. Germline assignment: CDR1 SGHTA and CDR2 FQGNSA. Trimming pared 4 bases from V and 0 bases from J, leaving 17 bases between. CDR3 amino acids: CASSSAWTTSSTDTQYF. CDR3 DNA: TGTGCCAGCAGCTCAGCATGGACAACGTCTAGCACAGATACGCAGTATTTT.

The V gene is TRBV5-6, the J gene TRBJ2-7; 7 bases fit TRBD2. CDR3 length: 14 amino acids. Trimming at V came to 4 bases and at J to 0 bases, leaving 4 bases not matched to a gene. Germline loops: CDR1 SGHDT, CDR2 YYEEEE. The CDR3 DNA follows: TGTGCCAGCAGCAGGCGGGACTACTCCTACGAGCAGTACTTC. It translates to CASSRRDYSYEQYF. Looking up the rest from reference TRBV5-6 and TRBJ2-7 gives the full variable domain: DAGVTQSPTHLIKTRGQQVTLRCSPKSGHDTVSWYQQALGQGPQFIFQYYEEEERQRGNFPDRFSGHQFPNYSSELNVNALLLGDSALYLCASSRRDYSYEQYFGPGTRLTVT.

Ten or more counts support this clonotype. The V call is TRBV7-2, the J call TRBJ2-1; possible D gene TRBD2, 7 bases. Trimming cost V 3 bases and J 7 bases, with 10 bases left between them. The germline V gene has CDR1 SGHTA and CDR2 FQGNSA. The CDR3 runs to 13 residues. CDR3 protein: CASSFRGGNEQFF. The CDR3 nucleotides are TGTGCCAGCAGCTTCAGGGGAGGGAATGAGCAGTTCTTC.

There are many counts of this clonotype. The chain employs TRBV12-3 or TRBV12-4 and TRBJ1-4; 7 nucleotides align to TRBD1. The CDR3 spans 17 residues. After removal of 3 bases from V and 7 bases from J, the junction contained 14 bases not matched to a gene. This CDR3 reads CASSLGFVRQGSEKLFF. DNA for the CDR3: TGTGCCAGCAGTTTGGGGTTCGTAAGACAGGGTAGTGAAAAACTGTTTTTT.

This clonotype has a count of ten or more. The rearrangement uses TRBV5-5 and TRBJ1-6; D possibly corresponds to TRBD1 (5 bases). CDR1 and CDR2 (germline): SGHKS, YYEKEE (reference sequence). The CDR3 has 14 residues. V was trimmed by 3 bases and J by 5 bases, leaving 9 bases between them. The CDR3 bases are TGTGCCAGCAGCTGGTGGGGGAATAATTCACCCCTCCACTTT. This gives the protein CASSWWGNNSPLHF.

V usage is TRBV30 and J usage is TRBJ2-2; no firm D call. Trimming took 0 bases from V and 4 from J, leaving 6 bases between them. Per germline, CDR1 GTSNPN and CDR2 SVGIG (reference sequence). This CDR3 comprises 13 residues. CDR3 sequence: CAWSVVLTGELFF. The CDR3 nucleotides are TGTGCCTGGAGTGTCGTTCTCACCGGGGAGCTGTTTTTT.

This clonotype was seen many times. The J gene is TRBJ1-5, the V gene TRBV12-3 or TRBV12-4; 7 nucleotides agree with TRBD1. The CDR3 contains 16 residues. V shed 5 bases, J shed 4 bases, and the junction held 11 bases outside the gene matches. This chain's CDR3 is CASSPRWQGGNQPQHF. CDR3 sequence (DNA): TGTGCCAGCAGTCCCCGCTGGCAGGGGGGGAATCAGCCCCAGCATTTT.

This clonotype was detected a few times. This chain uses TRBV27 with TRBJ2-5, with 9 bases matching TRBD2. From germline, CDR1 is MNHEY and CDR2 SMNVEV (reference sequence). Unmatched junction bases numbered 6, after V lost 2 bases and J lost 5 bases. The CDR3 has 15 amino acids. The CDR3 region is CASSLRSGRGETQYF. The CDR3 bases are TGTGCCAGCAGTTTACGTAGCGGGAGAGGGGAGACCCAGTACTTC.

Only a few counts were recorded for this clonotype. The chain has TRBV4-2 and TRBJ2-2; no clear D gene. Trimming took 1 base from V and 1 from J, leaving 10 bases between them. CDR1 is LGHNA and CDR2 is YNFKEQ in the germline V gene. The CDR3 totals 16 residues. As DNA, the CDR3 is TGTGCCAGCAGCCAAGGGTCCATCTTGAACACCGGGGAGCTGTTTTTT. It encodes CASSQGSILNTGELFF.

This clonotype was found many times. This chain joins TRBV20-1 and TRBJ2-1, with a possible D match to TRBD2 (6 bases). The germline gives CDR1 DFQATT, CDR2 SNEGSKA (reference sequence). CDR3 length equals 14 residues. V dropped 3 bases and J dropped 1 base, with 10 bases sitting between them. The CDR3 protein is CSASRGNSYNEQFF. Written as DNA, the CDR3 is TGCAGTGCTAGTCGCGGGAATTCCTACAATGAGCAGTTCTTC.

A few counts support this clonotype. V gene TRBV7-2 combines with J gene TRBJ2-7, with D perhaps TRBD2 (5 bases). Per the germline V gene, CDR1 is SGHTA and CDR2 is FQGNSA. The CDR3 loop spans 13 amino acids. V lost 1 base and J 7 bases, leaving 11 bases between the germline ends. CDR3 in amino acids: CASSLGERGEQYF. The CDR3 nucleotides are TGTGCCAGCAGCTTAGGAGAGCGAGGGGAGCAGTACTTC.

J is TRBJ2-1 and V is TRBV6-1, with 7 positions matching TRBD1. J lost 0 bases, V lost 4 bases, and 6 bases had no gene match. CDR3 length: 16 amino acids. In germline, CDR1 is MNHNS, CDR2 SASEGT. CDR3 nucleotide sequence: TGTGCCAGCAGTGGCCCTTGGGACAGCTCCTACAATGAGCAGTTCTTC. The encoded protein is CASSGPWDSSYNEQFF.

This clonotype was detected ten times or more. The chain joins TRBV20-1 to TRBJ1-2, with D tentatively TRBD1 (5 bases). V was shortened by 0 bases and J by 8 bases, with 16 bases between the two germline ends. CDR3 length: 14 residues. Germline V lookup: CDR1 DFQATT, CDR2 SNEGSKA (reference sequence). CDR3 region: CSARDVRGYGGYTF. The CDR3 DNA follows: TGCAGTGCTAGAGATGTGAGGGGTTACGGCGGCTACACCTTC.

This clonotype was counted ten times or more. The chain links TRBV27 to TRBJ2-5; either TRBD1 or TRBD2 may supply D (6 bases each). Germline V CDR1 and CDR2: MNHEY, SMNVEV (reference sequence). The CDR3 extends over 15 amino acids. The germline V and J ends were trimmed by 8 bases and 2 bases, with 18 bases remaining between them. CDR3: CASAPEGGLQETQYF. CDR3 nucleotide sequence: TGTGCCAGCGCCCCAGAGGGGGGCCTTCAAGAGACCCAGTACTTC.

Of note for this clonotype: At one boundary the junction diverges from the germline segment, which might be a read error. The chain combines TRBV7-7 with TRBJ2-2, with 8 bases lining up with TRBD1. The germline V gene has CDR1 SSHAT and CDR2 FNYEAQ (reference sequence). CDR3 size: 16 residues. Here the CDR3 reads CASSPGQGGPTGELFF. The CDR3, as DNA: TGTGCTAGCAGCCCAGGACAGGGAGGACCCACCGGGGAGCTGTTTTTT.

There are a few counts of this clonotype. V usage is TRBV7-8 and J usage is TRBJ1-1; D is unclear. Trimming removed 0 bases at V and 1 base at J, with 9 bases between. The germline CDR1 and CDR2 sequences are SGHVS and FQNEAQ. The CDR3 is made up of 15 amino acids. The CDR3 DNA follows: TGTGCCAGCAGCTTAGCGATCCTCACGAACACTGAAGCTTTCTTT. This codes for CASSLAILTNTEAFF.

This clonotype was seen more than once but under ten times. V and J are TRBV6-5 and TRBJ2-7; no clear D gene. CDR1 and CDR2 (germline): MNHEY, SVGAGI. The CDR3 sequence is 14 residues long. Trimming stripped 0 bases from V and 6 bases from J, with 12 bases between. This CDR3 is CASSYSNFLGEQYF. The CDR3, as DNA: TGTGCCAGCAGTTACTCGAATTTTCTGGGCGAGCAGTACTTC.

The chain joins TRBV25-1 to TRBJ2-2; D is uncertain. Trimming took 0 bases from V and 3 from J, leaving 8 bases between them. The CDR3 has 15 residues. Germline CDR1 is MGHDK and CDR2 is SYGVNS. CDR3 protein: CASSEYLGYTGELFF. The CDR3, as DNA: TGTGCCAGCAGTGAATATCTAGGGTACACCGGGGAGCTGTTTTTT.

About this clonotype: Germline is not matched at one junction end, which may reflect a read error. This chain links TRBV24-1 with TRBJ2-5, with 9 bases aligning to TRBD2. Per germline, CDR1 KGHDR and CDR2 SFDVKD. This CDR3 spans 21 amino acids. The CDR3 loop is CAASDLHPSASGKGTQETQYF. The CDR3 bases are TGTGCCGCCAGTGATTTGCATCCGTCGGCTAGCGGGAAGGGAACCCAAGAGACCCAGTACTTC.